The 29 T cell receptor beta chains below come from one sample, sequenced in a study of lymphopenia after photon versus proton radiotherapy (dated by TCRdb to between 2018 and 2020). Receptors were amplified or captured by the immunoSEQ multiplex PCR assay. This is the immuneACCESS table as TCRdb keeps it, with only in-frame sequences that have V and J called. A part of the clones is gone; compared with another copy, unresolved V genes explain less than half, and the rest is unexplained. The sample contains about 12,000 clones, roughly 90% of them found a single time. Over 3% of the sample rests with the top ten. Sample: peripheral blood, taken from a patient treated with proton-based radiotherapy. These receptors were obtained from a man aged 60 to 75 with pancreatic cancer.

The chain carries TRBV28 and TRBJ2-6; unclear D gene. Germline lookup yields CDR1 MDHEN and CDR2 SYDVKM. With 3 bases removed from V and 2 bases from J, the gap between germline ends came to 5 bases. The CDR3 runs to 14 residues. The CDR3 here is CASSFLPGANVLTF. The CDR3 region has the DNA TGTGCCAGCAGTTTCCTTCCTGGGGCCAACGTCCTGACTTTC.

The rearrangement links TRBV28 to TRBJ2-7, with 9 bases fitting TRBD1. V shed 5 bases and J 5 bases; nucleotides not matched to a gene: 13. Germline V gene sequence: CDR1 MDHEN, CDR2 SYDVKM. The CDR3 runs to 16 residues. CDR3 residues: CASSPHPGQGPHEQYF. The CDR3 region has the DNA TGTGCCAGCAGTCCACACCCGGGACAGGGTCCCCACGAGCAGTACTTC. The entire variable domain, with the rest obtained from reference TRBV28 and TRBJ2-7, is as follows: DVKVTQSSRYLVKRTGEKVFLECVQDMDHENMFWYRQDPGLGLRLIYFSYDVKMKEKGDIPEGYSVSREKKERFSLILESASTNQTSMYLCASSPHPGQGPHEQYFGPGTRLTVT.

The gene calls are TRBV9 and TRBJ1-1, with D possibly matching TRBD1 (5 bases). CDR1 is SGDLS and CDR2 is YYNGEE in the germline V gene. The CDR3 extends over 14 amino acids. V was pared by 4 bases and J by 11 bases, with 21 bases between. Here the CDR3 DNA reads TGTGCCAGCAGCCATACCGAGGACACCCAGCGGGCTTTCTTT. The encoded protein is CASSHTEDTQRAFF.

The V call is TRBV30, the J call TRBJ2-7; D gene ambiguous. Trimming took off 2 bases at V and 2 bases at J, with 7 bases between the two ends. Germline CDR1 is GTSNPN and CDR2 is SVGIG (reference sequence). The CDR3 is made up of 12 amino acids. Here the CDR3 reads CAWSYRAYEQYF. CDR3 DNA sequence: TGTGCCTGGAGTTATAGGGCCTACGAGCAGTACTTC.

The chain couples TRBV30 to TRBJ2-7; maybe TRBD2 (5 bases). The CDR3 sequence is 13 residues long. Per germline, CDR1 GTSNPN and CDR2 SVGIG (reference sequence). Trimming took 3 bases from V and 2 from J, leaving 11 bases between them. The DNA of the CDR3 is TGTGCCTGGAGCTCGACTACCACCTACGAGCAGTACTTC. The encoded protein is CAWSSTTTYEQYF. Full variable domain (outside the CDR3, taken from reference TRBV30 and TRBJ2-7): SQTIHQWPATLVQPVGSPLSLECTVEGTSNPNLYWYRQAAGRGLQLLFYSVGIGQISSEVPQNLSASRPQDRQFILSSKKLLLSDSGFYLCAWSSTTTYEQYFGPGTRLTVT.

The V gene is TRBV2, the J gene TRBJ1-5; maybe TRBD1 (6 bases). Trimming left V 6 bases short and J 7 bases short, with 16 bases between. Germline loops: CDR1 SNHLY, CDR2 FYNNEI. The CDR3 sequence is 14 residues long. This chain's CDR3 is CASSPTGKDQPQHF. Here the CDR3 DNA reads TGTGCCAGCAGCCCTACAGGGAAGGACCAGCCCCAGCATTTT. Combining the CDR3 with reference TRBV2 and TRBJ1-5 gives the whole variable domain EPEVTQTPSHQVTQMGQEVILRCVPISNHLYFYWYRQILGQKVEFLVSFYNNEISEKSEIFDDQFSVERPDGSNFTLKIRSTKLEDSAMYFCASSPTGKDQPQHFGDGTRLSIL.

V and J are TRBV7-2 and TRBJ1-4, with 8 bases matching TRBD1. The CDR3 covers 15 residues. Germline V lookup: CDR1 SGHTA, CDR2 FQGNSA. The trim removed 5 bases at V and 3 bases at J, leaving 5 bases unmatched. This chain's CDR3 is CASSLVDRANEKLFF. The CDR3 bases are TGTGCCAGCAGCCTTGTGGACAGGGCTAATGAAAAACTGTTTTTT.

The chain recombines TRBV27 with TRBJ1-3, with TRBD1 identical over 9 bases. V shed 7 bases, J shed 2 bases, and the junction held 3 bases outside the gene matches. Per the germline V gene, CDR1 is MNHEY and CDR2 is SMNVEV (reference sequence). The length of the CDR3 is 14 residues. The CDR3 DNA reads as TGTGCCAGCAAAACAGGGGGCACTGGAAACACCATATATTTT. It is translated as CASKTGGTGNTIYF.

V is TRBV9 and J is TRBJ2-1; 7 nucleotides agree with TRBD2. The CDR3 is 12 residues long. From germline, CDR1 is SGDLS and CDR2 YYNGEE. Losses at the gene ends were 2 bases for V and 8 bases for J; bases not matched to a gene: 1. CDR3 amino acids: CASSVGRDEQFF. CDR3 nucleotides: TGTGCCAGCAGCGTGGGGAGGGATGAGCAGTTCTTC.

The chain has TRBV4-1 and TRBJ1-1, with D tentatively TRBD1 (5 bases). V was pared by 0 bases and J by 5 bases, with 13 bases between. This CDR3 has 15 amino acids. Germline V gives CDR1 MGHRA, CDR2 YSYEKL. The CDR3, as DNA: TGCGCCAGCAGCCAAGATTGGGCCGGGACGACTGAAGCTTTCTTT. Protein: CASSQDWAGTTEAFF.

The chain uses TRBV6-1 and TRBJ2-7; tentatively, D is TRBD1 or TRBD2 (5 bases each). V dropped 4 bases and J dropped 6 bases, with 10 bases sitting between them. This CDR3 contains 12 residues. The germline CDR1 and CDR2 sequences are MNHNS and SASEGT. The CDR3 nucleotides are TGTGCCAGCAGTGCCCTGAGGGGCGAGCAGTACTTC. This encodes CASSALRGEQYF.

This clone was counted between two and nine times. The rearrangement links TRBV4-2 to TRBJ1-5; D not resolved. The CDR3 has 14 residues. Germline assignment: CDR1 LGHNA and CDR2 YNFKEQ. V was shortened by 0 bases and J by 2 bases, with 5 bases between the two germline ends. CDR3 bases: TGTGCCAGCAGCCAAGATATGGGCAATCAGCCCCAGCATTTT. It yields the protein CASSQDMGNQPQHF.

This clone came up a few times. The genes are TRBV25-1 and TRBJ1-4, with 7 positions matching TRBD1. This CDR3 comprises 13 residues. The V gene end was trimmed by 5 bases and the J gene end by 8 bases; junction bases not matched to a gene: 5. From germline, CDR1 is MGHDK and CDR2 SYGVNS. CDR3 sequence reads: CASSSTGVEKLFF. In DNA, the CDR3 is TGTGCCAGCAGTAGTACAGGGGTCGAAAAACTGTTTTTT.

The chain joins TRBV15 to TRBJ2-1; TRBD2 is a possible D gene (6 bases). The CDR3 has 15 amino acids. Trimming pared 1 base from V and 4 bases from J, leaving 11 bases between. Per the germline V gene, CDR1 is LNHNV and CDR2 is YYDKDF (reference sequence). DNA for the CDR3: TGTGCCACCAGCAGAGCCGGGACTGTGTACAATGAGCAGTTCTTC. Amino acid sequence: CATSRAGTVYNEQFF.

The rearrangement links TRBV28 to TRBJ1-2, with D tentatively TRBD1 (5 bases). With 3 bases removed from V and 1 base from J, the gap between germline ends came to 6 bases. This CDR3 comprises 13 residues. Germline assignment: CDR1 MDHEN and CDR2 SYDVKM. This chain's CDR3 is CASSFQGNYGYTF. The CDR3 bases are TGTGCCAGCAGTTTTCAGGGTAACTATGGCTACACCTTC.

This chain uses TRBV7-9 with TRBJ2-4; no clear D. The CDR3 is 13 residues long. Germline loops: CDR1 SEHNR, CDR2 FQNEAQ (reference sequence). Deletions cut 1 base from V and 6 bases from J, with 7 bases between. The DNA of the CDR3 is TGTGCCAGCAGCTTAGAGGTTACAAACATTCAGTACTTC. Its protein product is CASSLEVTNIQYF.

The chain couples TRBV11-2 to TRBJ2-3; 10 bases fit TRBD2. CDR1 and CDR2 (germline): SGHAT, FQNNGV. V shed 5 bases, J shed 6 bases, and the junction held 8 bases outside the gene matches. This CDR3 comprises 15 residues. The DNA of the CDR3 is TGTGCCAGCAGCCATACTAGCGGGATCTGGGATACGCAGTATTTT. It specifies CASSHTSGIWDTQYF. The entire variable domain, with the rest obtained from reference TRBV11-2 and TRBJ2-3, is as follows: EAGVAQSPRYKIIEKRQSVAFWCNPISGHATLYWYQQILGQGPKLLIQFQNNGVVDDSQLPKDRFSAERLKGVDSTLKIQPAKLEDSAVYLCASSHTSGIWDTQYFGPGTRLTVL.

The CDR3 DNA sequence: TGTGCCAGCAGCCCATGGCGGCCCCCGCGAAAGGGGGTGGGTGGCTACACCTTC. It encodes CASSPWRPPRKGVGGYTF. This chain joins TRBV13 and TRBJ1-2; perhaps TRBD1 as D (6 bases). The CDR3 contains 18 residues. The V and J ends lost 5 bases and 7 bases respectively, with 29 bases between them. CDR1 and CDR2 from the germline V gene are PRHDT and FYEKMQ (reference sequence). Together with reference TRBV13 and TRBJ1-2, the CDR3 gives the full variable domain: AAGVIQSPRHLIKEKRETATLKCYPIPRHDTVYWYQQGPGQDPQFLISFYEKMQSDKGSIPDRFSAQQFSDYHSELNMSSLELGDSALYFCASSPWRPPRKGVGGYTFGSGTRLTVV.

The rearrangement joins TRBV2 to TRBJ1-5; D gene ambiguous. CDR3 size: 13 residues. Trimming took off 5 bases at V and 0 bases at J, with 5 bases between the two ends. Germline V gene sequence: CDR1 SNHLY, CDR2 FYNNEI. CDR3: CASSIDSNQPQHF. DNA of the CDR3: TGTGCCAGCAGTATAGATAGCAATCAGCCCCAGCATTTT.

The chain combines TRBV30 with TRBJ2-2; 7 bases map to TRBD1. Germline CDR1 GTSNPN, CDR2 SVGIG (reference sequence). CDR3 length: 14 amino acids. J lost 6 bases, V lost 2 bases, and 6 bases had no gene match. CDR3 loop: CAWSRDSISGELFF. CDR3 DNA: TGTGCCTGGAGTAGGGACAGTATTTCCGGGGAGCTGTTTTTT. The full variable domain, rest sourced from reference TRBV30 and TRBJ2-2, is SQTIHQWPATLVQPVGSPLSLECTVEGTSNPNLYWYRQAAGRGLQLLFYSVGIGQISSEVPQNLSASRPQDRQFILSSKKLLLSDSGFYLCAWSRDSISGELFFGEGSRLTVL.

The gene calls are TRBV6-1 and TRBJ1-6, with D uncertain. This CDR3 has 12 residues. The V end lost 4 bases, the J end lost 10 bases, and 8 bases lay between the germline ends. Germline CDR1 and CDR2: MNHNS and SASEGT. The CDR3 loop reads CASSGRYSPLHF. CDR3 nucleotides: TGTGCCAGCAGTGGAAGGTACTCACCCCTCCACTTT.

The J gene is TRBJ2-3, the V gene TRBV7-6; 7 positions match TRBD2. The junction had 14 bases not matched to a gene; V was cut back by 5 bases and J by 6 bases. Germline CDR1 SGHVS, CDR2 FNYEAQ. This CDR3 is 16 amino acids long. In nucleotides, the CDR3 is TGTGCCAGCAGCCCAGGCGGGACTACCCTGGGGGATACGCAGTATTTT. As protein: CASSPGGTTLGDTQYF.

The chain links TRBV6-1 to TRBJ2-1; the match to TRBD1 covers 7 bases. The germline CDR1 and CDR2 sequences are MNHNS and SASEGT. The CDR3 length is 15 residues. J was trimmed by 5 bases and V by 6 bases; bases with no gene match: 10. Written as DNA, the CDR3 is TGTGCCAGCAGGGAGACAGGGCTCCCAAACAATGAGCAGTTCTTC. This codes for CASRETGLPNNEQFF.

The V gene is TRBV19, the J gene TRBJ2-7; TRBD2 might be the D (6 bases). CDR1 LNHDA and CDR2 SQIVND come from the germline V gene (reference sequence). CDR3 size: 15 residues. Between the trimmed V and J ends, which lost 1 base and 4 bases, there was a span of 14 bases. In DNA, the CDR3 is TGTGCCAGTAGTATAGTTACCGGGACTCATTACGAGCAGTACTTC. It is translated as CASSIVTGTHYEQYF.

This clone was detected only a few times. The rearrangement links TRBV30 to TRBJ1-2, with a tentative D call TRBD1 (5 bases). V lost 3 bases, J lost 8 bases, and 19 bases lay in between. The CDR3 sequence is 14 residues long. The germline V gene encodes CDR1 GTSNPN and CDR2 SVGIG (reference sequence). The DNA for the CDR3 is TGTGCCTGGAGCTACTCCGCTAAAGGGGCGGGCTACACCTTC. Protein product: CAWSYSAKGAGYTF.

The chain is built from TRBV10-3 and TRBJ2-7, with 8 bases matching TRBD2. CDR1 is ENHRY, CDR2 SYGVKD, per germline. Losses at the gene ends were 3 bases for V and 1 base for J; bases not matched to a gene: 8. There are 16 residues in the CDR3. The CDR3: CAISEWAGGVSYEQYF. CDR3 coding DNA: TGTGCCATCAGTGAATGGGCGGGAGGTGTGTCCTACGAGCAGTACTTC.

V is TRBV15 and J is TRBJ2-7; D assignment may be TRBD1 or TRBD2 (5 bases each). CDR1 is LNHNV, CDR2 YYDKDF, per germline (reference sequence). The CDR3 sequence is 16 residues long. The V gene lost 2 bases and the J gene lost 0 bases, with 14 bases spanning the gap. The CDR3 region is CATSRKRDGNSYEQYF. In DNA form, the CDR3 reads TGTGCCACCAGCAGAAAAAGGGACGGTAACTCCTACGAGCAGTACTTC. Full variable domain (remainder filled in from reference TRBV15 and TRBJ2-7): DAMVIQNPRYQVTQFGKPVTLSCSQTLNHNVMYWYQQKSSQAPKLLFHYYDKDFNNEADTPDNFQSRRPNTSFCFLDIRSPGLGDTAMYLCATSRKRDGNSYEQYFGPGTRLTVT.

This sequence joins TRBV7-8 and TRBJ1-4, with D perhaps matching TRBD1 (5 bases). Trimming took 5 bases from V and 3 from J, leaving 16 bases between them. The CDR3 contains 16 residues. Germline V gives CDR1 SGHVS, CDR2 FQNEAQ. The CDR3 sequence is CASSGWDPRANEKLFF. CDR3 DNA sequence: TGTGCCAGCAGCGGCTGGGACCCCCGTGCTAATGAAAAACTGTTTTTT. The full variable domain, with the rest looked up from reference TRBV7-8 and TRBJ1-4, is GAGVSQSPRYKVAKRGQDVALRCDPISGHVSLFWYQQALGQGPEFLTYFQNEAQLDKSGLPSDRFFAERPEGSVSTLKIQRTQQEDSAVYLCASSGWDPRANEKLFFGSGTQLSVL.

This chain links TRBV2 with TRBJ1-6, with 7 bases lining up with TRBD1. Germline trimming cut 2 bases from V and 7 bases from J; bases unmatched to any gene: 2. The V gene's germline CDR1 is SNHLY and CDR2 FYNNEI. The CDR3 is 14 amino acids. CDR3 bases: TGTGCCAGCAGTGAACAGGGGGGGAATTCACCCCTCCACTTT. It encodes CASSEQGGNSPLHF.